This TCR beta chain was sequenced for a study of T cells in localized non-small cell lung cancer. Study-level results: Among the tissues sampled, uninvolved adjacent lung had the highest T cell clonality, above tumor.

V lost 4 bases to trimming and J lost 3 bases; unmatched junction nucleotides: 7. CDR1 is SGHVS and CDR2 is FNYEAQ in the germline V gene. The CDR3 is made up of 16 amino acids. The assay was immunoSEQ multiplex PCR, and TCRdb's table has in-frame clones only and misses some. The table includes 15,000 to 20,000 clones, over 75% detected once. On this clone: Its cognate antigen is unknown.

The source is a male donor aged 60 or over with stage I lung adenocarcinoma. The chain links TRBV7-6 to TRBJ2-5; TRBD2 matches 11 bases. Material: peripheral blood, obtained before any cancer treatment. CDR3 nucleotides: TGTGCCAGCAGCTATATGACTAGCGGGGCAAAAGAGACCCAGTACTTC. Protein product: CASSYMTSGAKETQYF.